This T cell receptor (beta chain) stems from a study of control samples from healthy donors and cancer patients (dated by TCRdb to the early 2020s). Taken from the germline V gene, the CDR1 and CDR2 loops are KGHDR and SFDVKD. From the cysteine up to the phenylalanine, the CDR3 has a length of 14 residues. Only the CDR3 part of the read is kept: 42 bases, read in frame from the first base. V loses 4 bases of germline sequence and J loses 2 bases, and the interval between the two ends is 10 bases. A word on this clone: Its antigen is not yet known. No base-level quality is on record; no much larger clone is a single base apart.

Libraries were made using the immunoSEQ multiplex PCR assay. Here the immuneACCESS table is served through TCRdb, limited to in-frame sequences with V and J called. Missing clones are a known gap in these copies; in checked studies unresolved V genes cover under half, and the rest lacks a known reason. Counted in this sample were roughly 100,000 clones; roughly four fifths of them appeared once. The top ten clones comprise about 13% of the sample. The rearranged segments are TRBV24-1 and TRBJ2-5; tentative D gene TRBD1, with 5 bases matching. The sequence was collected from a woman aged 50 to 60 in good health. Source material: blood. The nucleotide sequence reads TGTGCCACCAGTGACTCCAGGGCGCAAGAGACCCAGTACTTC. Translated, it reads CATSDSRAQETQYF.